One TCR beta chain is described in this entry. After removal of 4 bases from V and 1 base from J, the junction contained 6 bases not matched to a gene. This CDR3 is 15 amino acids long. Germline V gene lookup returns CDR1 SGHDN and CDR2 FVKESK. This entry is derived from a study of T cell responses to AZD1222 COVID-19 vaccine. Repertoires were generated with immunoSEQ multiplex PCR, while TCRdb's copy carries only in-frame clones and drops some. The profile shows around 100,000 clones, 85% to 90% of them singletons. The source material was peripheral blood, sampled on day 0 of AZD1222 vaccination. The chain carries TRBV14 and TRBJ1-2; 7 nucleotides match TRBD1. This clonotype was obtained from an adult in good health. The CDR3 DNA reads TGTGCCAGCAGCCCACAGGGGCGATATAACTATGGCTACACCTTC. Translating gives CASSPQGRYNYGYTF.